These 24 T cell receptor beta chains share one sample of origin, sequenced in a study of T cell responses to AZD1222 COVID-19 vaccine. The assay was immunoSEQ multiplex PCR, and TCRdb's table has in-frame clones only and misses some. The sample shows about 140,000 clones, 80% to 90% of them seen only once. Sequencing was performed on peripheral blood, taken on day 0 of AZD1222 vaccination. Receptors were obtained from an adult in good health.

This CDR3 is CASSLWGGVSDGSPLHF. In DNA form, the CDR3 reads TGCGCCAGCAGCCTATGGGGGGGGGTCTCGGATGGATCACCCCTCCACTTT. V and J are TRBV5-1 and TRBJ1-6; a possible D gene is TRBD1 (5 bases). The length of the CDR3 is 17 residues. CDR1 is SGHRS, CDR2 YFSETQ, per germline. Trimming removed 4 bases at V and 10 bases at J, with 24 bases between.

V is TRBV19 and J is TRBJ1-5; TRBD1 is a possible D gene (5 bases). This CDR3 has 14 residues. CDR1 is LNHDA and CDR2 is SQIVND in the germline V gene (reference sequence). Trimming took off 3 bases at V and 6 bases at J, with 12 bases between the two ends. DNA of the CDR3: TGTGCCAGTAGTATTATCCAGGGTACTCAGCCCCAGCATTTT. It yields the protein CASSIIQGTQPQHF.

V gene TRBV12-3 or TRBV12-4 combines with J gene TRBJ1-1; D unclear. V lost 6 bases and J 2 bases, leaving 7 bases between the germline ends. The CDR3 loop spans 12 amino acids. CDR3 sequence (DNA): TGTGCCAGCAGACTAGGTAACACTGAAGCTTTCTTT. Protein product: CASRLGNTEAFF.

This clone was observed once. The V gene is TRBV6-2 or TRBV6-3, the J gene TRBJ2-5; a possible D gene is TRBD1 (6 bases). Deletions cut 6 bases from V and 7 bases from J, with 18 bases between. The length of the CDR3 is 14 residues. Germline CDR1 is MNHEY and CDR2 is SVGEGT. The CDR3 DNA follows: TGTGCCAGCAGCCCCACAGGGCCCGTGGTGACCCAGTACTTC. Translation gives CASSPTGPVVTQYF.

The gene calls are TRBV19 and TRBJ2-7; TRBD2 matches 10 bases. V gave up 5 bases and J gave up 5 bases; unmatched junction bases: 6. This CDR3 contains 14 residues. Germline loops: CDR1 LNHDA, CDR2 SQIVND (reference sequence). The CDR3 DNA follows: TGTGCCAGTAGTCACCTAGCGGGAGTCAACGAGCAGTACTTC. It encodes CASSHLAGVNEQYF.

The V gene is TRBV7-8, the J gene TRBJ1-1; the match to TRBD1 covers 10 bases. Germline V CDR1 and CDR2: SGHVS, FQNEAQ. CDR3 length equals 14 residues. Trimming took 8 bases from V and 2 from J; bases not matched to a gene: 5. The CDR3 here is CASGDRGSNTEAFF. The CDR3 bases are TGTGCCAGCGGGGACAGGGGATCCAACACTGAAGCTTTCTTT. Complete variable domain (other parts from reference TRBV7-8 and TRBJ1-1): GAGVSQSPRYKVAKRGQDVALRCDPISGHVSLFWYQQALGQGPEFLTYFQNEAQLDKSGLPSDRFFAERPEGSVSTLKIQRTQQEDSAVYLCASGDRGSNTEAFFGQGTRLTVV.

The chain recombines TRBV3-1 (or the pseudogene TRBV3-2) with TRBJ1-6; D perhaps matches TRBD1 (5 bases). CDR3 length: 14 amino acids. Trimming pared 3 bases from V and 8 bases from J, leaving 11 bases between. Germline V gene data show CDR1 as LGHDT and CDR2 as YNNKEL (reference sequence). The CDR3 bases are TGTGCCAGCAGCCAGCAACCGACAGATTCACCCCTCCACTTT. Protein sequence: CASSQQPTDSPLHF.

This chain links TRBV19 with TRBJ1-5; TRBD1 is a possible D gene (6 bases). Trimming took off 9 bases at V and 4 bases at J, with 16 bases between the two ends. CDR3 size: 14 residues. Germline lookup yields CDR1 LNHDA and CDR2 SQIVND (reference sequence). In DNA, the CDR3 is TGTGCCAGCGCGGGACAACCACTTAATCAGCCCCAGCATTTT. This translates into CASAGQPLNQPQHF.

The V gene is TRBV5-6, the J gene TRBJ2-7; D is undetermined. This CDR3 has 14 amino acids. V was clipped by 4 bases and J by 0 bases, with 11 bases between them. Germline V lookup: CDR1 SGHDT, CDR2 YYEEEE. CDR3 nucleotides: TGTGCCAGCAGCATCGACGGTTTCTCCTACGAGCAGTACTTC. Residues: CASSIDGFSYEQYF.

This clone was seen only a few times. Distinct nucleotide sequences in the sample also encode this CDR3. The chain employs TRBV5-4 and TRBJ1-1, with D hard to call. Trimming stripped 1 base from V and 3 bases from J, with 7 bases between. Germline V gene lookup returns CDR1 SGHNT and CDR2 YYREEE (reference sequence). The CDR3 covers 13 residues. The CDR3 DNA is TGTGCCAGCAGCTTGATTGGGGACACTGAAGCTTTCTTT. The encoded protein is CASSLIGDTEAFF.

The chain employs TRBV11-2 and TRBJ1-2, with D uncertain. Germline CDR1 is SGHAT and CDR2 is FQNNGV. The CDR3 extends over 13 amino acids. V shed 5 bases and J shed 4 bases, with 11 bases lying between them. Here the CDR3 reads CASSNGRSYGYTF. DNA of the CDR3: TGTGCCAGCAGCAACGGACGGTCCTATGGCTACACCTTC.

This clone was observed once. CDR3 nucleotides: TGTGCCAGCAGTCCACGCGGGGTAAGGAATCAGCCCCAGCATTTT. Amino acids: CASSPRGVRNQPQHF. The chain joins TRBV27 to TRBJ1-5; D unclear. V lost 5 bases to trimming and J lost 4 bases, with 15 bases between them. The CDR3 spans 15 residues. Germline V lookup: CDR1 MNHEY, CDR2 SMNVEV (reference sequence).

This rearrangement joins TRBV12-3 or TRBV12-4 to TRBJ2-5; D perhaps matches TRBD1 (6 bases). V shed 3 bases and J shed 4 bases, with 9 bases lying between them. The CDR3 is 13 residues long. The CDR3 DNA follows: TGTGCCAGCAGTTTTGGGGGCCCAGAGACCCAGTACTTC. Its translation is CASSFGGPETQYF.

The CDR3 DNA sequence: TGTGCCAGCAGTTTATCTTCCCTATTTCCCACAGGGGGCGGATTGGGTGAGACCCAGTACTTC. Translation: CASSLSSLFPTGGGLGETQYF. This chain uses TRBV28 with TRBJ2-5, with 9 bases fitting TRBD1. Germline V gene data show CDR1 as MDHEN and CDR2 as SYDVKM. The CDR3 length is 21 residues. V was clipped by 1 base and J by 5 bases; unmatched bases: 23.

The rearrangement links TRBV14 to TRBJ1-1; D is possibly TRBD1 (6 bases). CDR1 is SGHDN, CDR2 FVKESK, per germline. Trimming cost V 0 bases and J 6 bases, with 14 bases left between them. The CDR3 runs 15 residues. CDR3 sequence: CASSQDLGGMAEAFF. The CDR3 nucleotides are TGTGCCAGCAGCCAAGATCTAGGGGGTATGGCTGAAGCTTTCTTT.

The J gene is TRBJ1-2, the V gene TRBV19; D gene ambiguous. V dropped 4 bases and J dropped 8 bases, with 20 bases sitting between them. The CDR3 consists of 15 residues. CDR1 LNHDA and CDR2 SQIVND come from the germline V gene (reference sequence). This CDR3 reads CASSTREPRVLGYTF. The CDR3 bases are TGTGCCAGTAGTACCCGGGAACCCAGAGTCCTCGGCTACACCTTC.

In this sample, this clone turned up a few times. This CDR3 reads CAISDSVRRGEQYF. CDR3 nucleotides: TGTGCCATCAGTGATAGTGTCAGGAGGGGAGAGCAGTACTTC. The chain combines TRBV10-3 with TRBJ2-7; possible D gene TRBD2, 6 bases. There are 14 residues in the CDR3. CDR1 is ENHRY and CDR2 is SYGVKD in the germline V gene. The V end was cut by 3 bases, the J end by 7 bases, with 16 bases between.

The rearrangement uses TRBV30 and TRBJ1-1; D remains ambiguous. With 2 bases removed from V and 8 bases from J, the gap between germline ends came to 15 bases. CDR1 GTSNPN and CDR2 SVGIG come from the germline V gene (reference sequence). The CDR3 totals 13 residues. As DNA, the CDR3 is TGTGCCTGGAGTCGTCTTGAGGGTGCCGAAGCTTTCTTT. Translation: CAWSRLEGAEAFF.

The chain joins TRBV30 to TRBJ2-7; 7 bases match TRBD1. This CDR3 contains 12 residues. Trimming removed 4 bases from V and 6 bases from J; junction bases left unmatched: 6. Germline V gene lookup returns CDR1 GTSNPN and CDR2 SVGIG (reference sequence). CDR3 amino acids: CAWNQGGPEQYF. The CDR3 nucleotides read TGTGCCTGGAACCAAGGGGGCCCCGAGCAGTACTTC.

The chain employs TRBV3-1 (or the pseudogene TRBV3-2) and TRBJ2-7; 8 bases line up with TRBD2. The CDR3 covers 15 residues. The junction had 13 bases not matched to a gene; V was cut back by 5 bases and J by 7 bases. Per the germline V gene, CDR1 is LGHDT and CDR2 is YNNKEL (reference sequence). The CDR3 bases are TGTGCCAGCAGCGCCCCCGGGAGGGCCGCAGGAGAGCAGTACTTC. As protein: CASSAPGRAAGEQYF.

This chain joins TRBV4-1 and TRBJ2-1; unclear D gene. CDR3 size: 16 residues. CDR1 is MGHRA, CDR2 YSYEKL, per germline. Trimming removed 3 bases from V and 3 bases from J, with 15 bases in between. The CDR3, as DNA: TGCGCCAGCAGCCACCTCGGACGGTCGCGCTACAATGAGCAGTTCTTC. Encoded protein: CASSHLGRSRYNEQFF.

The J gene is TRBJ2-5, the V gene TRBV7-2, with 13 bases lining up with TRBD2. J gave up 5 bases and V 3 bases, and 15 bases lay outside the gene matches. This CDR3 contains 19 residues. Per the germline V gene, CDR1 is SGHTA and CDR2 is FQGNSA. The CDR3 DNA reads TGTGCCAGCAGCTTGGAGGCCACCGGACTAGCGGGAGCCCGGGAGACCCAGTACTTC. It is translated as CASSLEATGLAGARETQYF.

The chain has TRBV27 and TRBJ1-5, with 8 bases fitting TRBD1. The CDR3 runs 16 residues. The trim removed 0 bases at V and 6 bases at J, leaving 7 bases unmatched. Germline loops: CDR1 MNHEY, CDR2 SMNVEV (reference sequence). CDR3 protein: CASSLSGQVLFQPQHF. The CDR3 DNA sequence: TGTGCCAGCAGTTTATCGGGACAGGTGTTATTTCAGCCCCAGCATTTT.

The chain uses TRBV4-2 and TRBJ2-1, with TRBD2 identical over 8 bases. CDR1 and CDR2 from the germline V gene are LGHNA and YNFKEQ. The CDR3 runs 16 residues. J gave up 1 base and V 2 bases, and 4 bases lay outside the gene matches. DNA for the CDR3: TGTGCCAGCAGCCAACCTAGCGGGTCTTCCTACAATGAGCAGTTCTTC. It specifies CASSQPSGSSYNEQFF.